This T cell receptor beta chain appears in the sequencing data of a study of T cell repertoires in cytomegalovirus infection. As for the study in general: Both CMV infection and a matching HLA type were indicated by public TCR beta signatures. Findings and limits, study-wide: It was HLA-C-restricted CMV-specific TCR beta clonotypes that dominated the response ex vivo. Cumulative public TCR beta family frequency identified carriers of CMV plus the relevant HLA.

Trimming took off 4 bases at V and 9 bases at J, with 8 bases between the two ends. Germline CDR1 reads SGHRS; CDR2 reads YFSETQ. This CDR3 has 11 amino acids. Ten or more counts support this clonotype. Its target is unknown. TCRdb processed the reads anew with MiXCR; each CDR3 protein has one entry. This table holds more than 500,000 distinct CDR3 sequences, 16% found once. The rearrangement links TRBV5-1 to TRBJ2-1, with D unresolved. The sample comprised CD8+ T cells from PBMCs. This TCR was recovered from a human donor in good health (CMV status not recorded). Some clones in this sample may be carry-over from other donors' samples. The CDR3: CASSILGEQFF. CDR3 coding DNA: TGCGCCAGCAGCATACTGGGTGAGCAGTTCTTC.